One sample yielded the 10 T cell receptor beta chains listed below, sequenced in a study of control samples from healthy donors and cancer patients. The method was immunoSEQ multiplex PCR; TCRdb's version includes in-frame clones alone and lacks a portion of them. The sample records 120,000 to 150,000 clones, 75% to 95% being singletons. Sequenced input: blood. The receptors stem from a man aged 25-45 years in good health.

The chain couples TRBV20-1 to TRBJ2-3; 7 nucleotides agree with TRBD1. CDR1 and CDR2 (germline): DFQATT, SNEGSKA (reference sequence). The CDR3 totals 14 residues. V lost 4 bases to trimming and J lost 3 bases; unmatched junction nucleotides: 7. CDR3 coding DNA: TGCAGTGCTACTGACAGGGTGGGGACAGATACGCAGTATTTT. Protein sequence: CSATDRVGTDTQYF.

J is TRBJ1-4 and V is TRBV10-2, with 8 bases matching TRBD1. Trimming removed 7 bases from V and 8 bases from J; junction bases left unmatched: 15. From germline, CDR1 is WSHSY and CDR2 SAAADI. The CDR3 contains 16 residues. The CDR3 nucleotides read TGCGCCAGCATTTCAGCCGGGACAGGTTTTTTCGAAAAACTGTTTTTT. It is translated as CASISAGTGFFEKLFF.

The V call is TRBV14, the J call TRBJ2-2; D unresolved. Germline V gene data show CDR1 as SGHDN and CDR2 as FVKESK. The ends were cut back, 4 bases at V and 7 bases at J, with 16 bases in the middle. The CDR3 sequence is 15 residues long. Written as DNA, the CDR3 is TGTGCCAGCAGCCCCCAGCTAGTAGCCGGCGGGGAGCTGTTTTTT. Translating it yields CASSPQLVAGGELFF.

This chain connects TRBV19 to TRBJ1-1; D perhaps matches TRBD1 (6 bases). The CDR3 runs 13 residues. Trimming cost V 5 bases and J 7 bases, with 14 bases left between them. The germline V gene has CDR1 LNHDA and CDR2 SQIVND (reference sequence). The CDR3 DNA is TGTGCCAGTAGTTTACAGGGAACCAATGAAGCTTTCTTT. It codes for CASSLQGTNEAFF.

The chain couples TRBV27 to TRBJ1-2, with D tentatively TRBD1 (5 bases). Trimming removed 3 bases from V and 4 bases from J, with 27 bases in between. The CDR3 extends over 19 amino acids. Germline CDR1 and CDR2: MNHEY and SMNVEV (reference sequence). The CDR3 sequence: CASSFSPPLRGAGRYGYTF. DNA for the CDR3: TGTGCCAGCAGTTTTTCCCCCCCCCTTCGCGGGGCAGGCCGCTATGGCTACACCTTC.

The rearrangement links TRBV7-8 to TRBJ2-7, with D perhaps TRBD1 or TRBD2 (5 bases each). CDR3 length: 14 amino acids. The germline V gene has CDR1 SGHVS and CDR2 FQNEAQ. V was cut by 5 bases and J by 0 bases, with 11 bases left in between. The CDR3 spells CASSDRGSSYEQYF. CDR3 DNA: TGTGCCAGCAGCGACCGGGGCAGCTCCTACGAGCAGTACTTC.

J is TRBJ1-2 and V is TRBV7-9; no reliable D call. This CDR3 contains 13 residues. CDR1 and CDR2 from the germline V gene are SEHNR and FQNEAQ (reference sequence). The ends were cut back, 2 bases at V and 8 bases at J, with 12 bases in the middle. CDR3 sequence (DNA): TGTGCCAGCAGCTTAATGTCTGCTAACGGCTACACCTTC. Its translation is CASSLMSANGYTF.

The CDR3 DNA is TGCGCCAGCAGCTGGGACGGGACTAGCGGGGCAGATACGCAGTATTTT. This codes for CASSWDGTSGADTQYF. This chain uses TRBV4-1 with TRBJ2-3, with 13 bases lining up with TRBD2. Unmatched junction bases numbered 6, after V lost 5 bases and J lost 4 bases. The CDR3 has 16 residues. Per germline, CDR1 MGHRA and CDR2 YSYEKL.

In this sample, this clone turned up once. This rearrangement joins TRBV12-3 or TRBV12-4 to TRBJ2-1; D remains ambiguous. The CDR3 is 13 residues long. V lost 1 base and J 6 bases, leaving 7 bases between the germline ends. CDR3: CASSLEAANEQFF. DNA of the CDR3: TGTGCCAGCAGTTTAGAGGCGGCCAATGAGCAGTTCTTC.

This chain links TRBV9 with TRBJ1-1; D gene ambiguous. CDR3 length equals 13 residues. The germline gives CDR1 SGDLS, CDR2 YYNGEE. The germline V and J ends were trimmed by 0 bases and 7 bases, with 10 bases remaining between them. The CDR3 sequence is CASSVDEDFEAFF. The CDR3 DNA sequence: TGTGCCAGCAGCGTAGATGAGGACTTTGAAGCTTTCTTT. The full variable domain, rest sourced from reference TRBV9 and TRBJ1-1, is DSGVTQTPKHLITATGQRVTLRCSPRSGDLSVYWYQQSLDQGLQFLIQYYNGEERAKGNILERFSAQQFPDLHSELNLSSLELGDSALYFCASSVDEDFEAFFGQGTRLTVV.